The 19 T cell receptor beta chains reported below all come from one sample, sequenced in a study of molecular identifiers for immune sequencing clone quantification. TCRdb fed the PCR reads into MiXCR, producing one record per CDR3 protein. The data hold 300,000 to 400,000 distinct CDR3 sequences, with 24% observed a single time. The material sequenced was naive CD8+ T cells from blood, with Jurkat cell RNA spiked in. This sample's subset: FACS-sorted CD8+CD4-CCR7+CD45RA+ naive T cells. The receptor source for this set is a human donor in good health. Some libraries in this study had Jurkat cell RNA spiked in.

Points on this clonotype: This clone may be a read error of a much larger clone one base away. The chain carries TRBV7-2 and TRBJ2-1; the D is unclear. The CDR3 loop spans 13 amino acids. Germline V CDR1 and CDR2: SGHTA, FQGNSA. With 9 bases removed from V and 2 bases from J, the gap between germline ends came to 11 bases. The DNA for the CDR3 is TGTGCCAGATCGAAGGCCACCTACAATGAGCAGTTCTTC. As protein: CARSKATYNEQFF. Full variable domain (rest looked up from reference TRBV7-2 and TRBJ2-1): GAGVSQSPSNKVTEKGKDVELRCDPISGHTALYWYRQSLGQGLEFLIYFQGNSAPDKSGLPSDRFSAERTGGSVSTLTIQRTQQEDSAVYLCARSKATYNEQFFGPGTRLTVL.

The V call is TRBV12-3 or TRBV12-4, the J call TRBJ2-3; D gene ambiguous. The CDR3 contains 14 residues. The V end was cut by 6 bases, the J end by 2 bases, with 12 bases between. CDR3 DNA: TGTGCCAGCAGCCCTCTAGTTCTCACAGATACGCAGTATTTT. Its protein is CASSPLVLTDTQYF.

This clonotype was observed at least ten times. The V and J genes are TRBV27 and TRBJ1-1, with a possible D match to TRBD1 (6 bases). This CDR3 region has 12 residues. Trimming stripped 3 bases from V and 8 bases from J, with 10 bases between. Germline loops: CDR1 MNHEY, CDR2 SMNVEV (reference sequence). CDR3 nucleotide sequence: TGTGCCAGCAGTTTCTTGGGGGGCGAAGCTTTCTTT. Amino acids: CASSFLGGEAFF.

Concerning this clonotype: A much larger clone lies a single base off, so this may be a read error. The V and J genes are TRBV2 and TRBJ1-5, with TRBD1 identical over 12 bases. The CDR3 sequence is 15 residues long. V lost 8 bases, J lost 5 bases, and 7 bases stayed unmatched. Per germline, CDR1 SNHLY and CDR2 FYNNEI. The CDR3 reads CASAVGTGGHQPQHF. The CDR3 bases are TGTGCCAGCGCGGTTGGGACAGGGGGCCATCAGCCCCAGCATTTT.

This clonotype is a singleton in its sample. This may arise from a read error, as a much more abundant clone is one base away. The chain carries TRBV29-1 and TRBJ2-1; the match to TRBD1 covers 10 bases. The CDR3 has 16 amino acids. Germline CDR1 SQVTM, CDR2 ANQGSEA. The junction had 12 bases not matched to a gene; V was cut back by 3 bases and J by 7 bases. The DNA of the CDR3 is TGCAGCGTTGAGGGACAGGGGAACGGGATTCTTAATGAGCAGTTCTTC. It translates to CSVEGQGNGILNEQFF.

Turning to this clonotype: This sequence may be a read error, since a much larger clone differs from it by one base. The rearrangement uses TRBV13 and TRBJ2-2, with D perhaps matching TRBD1 or TRBD2 (5 bases each). The CDR3 has 13 residues. Germline lookup yields CDR1 PRHDT and CDR2 FYEKMQ (reference sequence). Here the CDR3 reads CASKSGYTGELSF. CDR3 coding DNA: TGTGCCAGCAAATCAGGGTACACCGGGGAGCTGTCTTTT.

A note on this clonotype: Given a much more abundant clone one base away, this may be a read error. The chain carries TRBV5-1 and TRBJ2-7, with 7 bases identical to TRBD2. The CDR3 has 16 amino acids. Unmatched junction bases numbered 13, after V lost 3 bases and J lost 4 bases. CDR1 and CDR2 (germline): SGHRS, YFSETQ. CDR3 sequence (DNA): TGCGCCAGCAGCTCCCTTGGGGGGGAGCCATGGTACGAGCAGTACTTC. Amino acids: CASSSLGGEPWYEQYF. The full variable domain, with the rest looked up from reference TRBV5-1 and TRBJ2-7, is KAGVTQTPRYLIKTRGQQVTLSCSPISGHRSVSWYQQTPGQGLQFLFEYFSETQRNKGNFPGRFSGRQFSNSRSEMNVSTLELGDSALYLCASSSLGGEPWYEQYFGPGTRLTVT.

Turning to this clonotype: A much larger clone differs by one base, so this may be a read error. This chain joins TRBV2 and TRBJ2-5; 7 positions match TRBD2. The CDR3 loop spans 13 amino acids. After removal of 2 bases from V and 6 bases from J, the junction contained 3 bases not matched to a gene. Germline-derived CDR1 and CDR2 are SNHLY and FYNNEI. The CDR3 here is CASSESGEQTQYF. In DNA form, the CDR3 reads TGTGCCAGCAGTGAAAGCGGGGAACAGACCCAGTACTTC.

A remark on this clonotype: Its ends do not fully match the called genes, so a read error is possible. The genes are TRBV12-3 or TRBV12-4 and TRBJ1-4, with TRBD1 matching 8 bases. The CDR3 extends over 15 amino acids. In DNA form, the CDR3 reads TGTGCCAGCAGTTCCGGGACAGGAAATAATGAAAAACTGCTCTTT. Protein: CASSSGTGNNEKLLF.

This clonotype has only a few counts. The J gene is TRBJ2-5, the V gene TRBV29-1, with TRBD2 matching over 8 bases. V lost 3 bases to trimming and J lost 2 bases; unmatched junction nucleotides: 20. Looked up from germline, CDR1 is SQVTM and CDR2 is ANQGSEA. This CDR3 contains 19 residues. Here the CDR3 reads CSVERVRGVGSGIQETQYF. CDR3 bases: TGCAGCGTTGAGCGGGTTAGGGGAGTGGGTAGCGGGATACAAGAGACCCAGTACTTC.

This clonotype appeared many times. The V gene is TRBV23-1, the J gene TRBJ1-5; D call uncertain. TRBV23-1 is classed as an ORF, of uncertain function. V lost 4 bases to trimming and J lost 0 bases, with 13 bases between them. The CDR3 loop spans 16 amino acids. In DNA form, the CDR3 reads TGCGCCAGCAGTCCAATGGTTGAGTATAGCAATCAGCCCCAGCATTTT. This gives the protein CASSPMVEYSNQPQHF.

This clonotype has a handful of counts. The gene calls are TRBV28 and TRBJ2-3; no firm D call. Germline V gene data show CDR1 as MDHEN and CDR2 as SYDVKM. CDR3 size: 14 residues. Trimming took off 10 bases at V and 2 bases at J, with 16 bases between the two ends. The CDR3 protein is CAILTDPDTDTQYF. The CDR3 region has the DNA TGTGCCATCCTGACTGATCCCGACACAGATACGCAGTATTTT.

In regard to this clonotype: This clone may be a read error of a much larger clone one base away. V and J are TRBV12-3 or TRBV12-4 and TRBJ2-3; either TRBD1 or TRBD2 may supply D (5 bases each). The CDR3 runs to 14 residues. Trimming removed 6 bases at V and 4 bases at J, with 14 bases between. CDR3 coding DNA: TGTGCCAGCAGCGGGACGTACTTCGCAGATACGCAGTATTTT. This encodes CASSGTYFADTQYF.

Notes on this clonotype: One base away lies a much larger clone, so this may be a sequencing read error. In this CDR3 the conserved last residue, phenylalanine or tryptophan, is missing, so a read error is likely. The chain links TRBV28 to TRBJ2-2; D unclear. Germline V CDR1 and CDR2: MDHEN, SYDVKM. V was trimmed by 2 bases and J by 1 base, leaving 2 bases between them. The CDR3 length is 13 residues. Written as DNA, the CDR3 is TGTGCCAGCAGTTTACAGAACACCGGGGAGCTGTTTCTT. Amino acid sequence: CASSLQNTGELFL.

The sample holds many counts of this clonotype. The chain uses TRBV29-1 and TRBJ2-3, with TRBD2 identical over 9 bases. The CDR3 extends over 14 amino acids. Trimming at V came to 4 bases and at J to 5 bases, leaving 7 bases not matched to a gene. Germline loops: CDR1 SQVTM, CDR2 ANQGSEA. CDR3 DNA sequence: TGCAGCGTTGCGGGCGGGGGGGCCGGAGATACGCAGTATTTT. Encoded protein: CSVAGGGAGDTQYF.

This clonotype was seen repeatedly, ten times or more. V gene TRBV28 combines with J gene TRBJ2-7, with TRBD1 matching 8 bases. The junction had 6 bases not matched to a gene; V was cut back by 4 bases and J by 1 base. Germline CDR1 and CDR2: MDHEN and SYDVKM. The CDR3 runs 15 residues. CDR3 nucleotides: TGTGCCAGCAGTTACGGACAGGGTTCGTCCTACGAGCAGTACTTC. Translated: CASSYGQGSSYEQYF.

In its sample, this clonotype was seen a few times. This chain uses TRBV25-1 with TRBJ2-1, with D perhaps being TRBD1 or TRBD2 (5 bases each). Germline V gene data show CDR1 as MGHDK and CDR2 as SYGVNS. Trimming took 2 bases from V and 8 from J, leaving 10 bases between them. CDR3 length equals 13 residues. CDR3 nucleotide sequence: TGTGCCAGCAGTGAAGTGGGGGATTATGAGCAGTTCTTC. It is translated as CASSEVGDYEQFF.

This clonotype was counted a few times. V is TRBV7-8 and J is TRBJ2-1; TRBD2 agrees at 9 bases. CDR1 and CDR2 from the germline V gene are SGHVS and FQNEAQ. Trimming cost V 1 base and J 7 bases; bases outside gene matches: 8. The CDR3 is 16 amino acids. For the CDR3, the DNA is TGTGCCAGCAGCTTAGAATCTAGCGGGAATTTTAATGAGCAGTTCTTC. Translation: CASSLESSGNFNEQFF.

This clonotype was picked up a small number of times. The chain carries TRBV12-3 or TRBV12-4 and TRBJ1-2; maybe TRBD1 (5 bases). The CDR3 is 13 amino acids. V was pared by 5 bases and J by 3 bases, with 10 bases between. In DNA form, the CDR3 reads TGTGCCAGCAGTCCAGGGAGGGACTATGGCTACACCTTC. This codes for CASSPGRDYGYTF.